Listed below are T cell receptor beta chains from one sample, sequenced in a study of Tregs in tolerant kidney transplant recipients. The repertoire was sequenced with immunoSEQ multiplex PCR; TCRdb's copy has only in-frame clones and lacks some. The top ten clones hold less than 5.5% of a sample with approximately 60,000 clones, 65% to 85% of them seen once. Sequenced sample: CD4+ T cells from blood. These receptor sequences come from a human donor in good health. Each CDR3 is given with its conserved first and last residue. Each record gives: J gene, V gene, D gene, clone size, CDR3 length, CDR3 DNA, CDR3 protein. The D gene is left open where the match is weak. Some rows have no size entry. The others give once, few or many, or a class for an expanded clone.

TRBJ2-7,TRBV7-2,-,-,15,TGTGCCAGCAGCTTAGCGAGGGGGTTCTCCTACGAGCAGTACTTC,CASSLARGFSYEQYF
TRBJ1-1,TRBV7-2,-,-,15,TGTGCCAGCAGCTTAGCGGCAGCTTCGAACACTGAAGCTTTCTTT,CASSLAAASNTEAFF
TRBJ2-7,TRBV6-1,TRBD1,-,19,TGTGCCAGCAGTGAAGAGGGGGGACAGGGGGCAAGGTTTGCCTACGAGCAGTACTTC,CASSEEGGQGARFAYEQYF
TRBJ1-4,TRBV5-4,-,-,15,TGTGCCAGCAGCTTGTATGGCGGGTGGAGTGAAAAACTGTTTTTT,CASSLYGGWSEKLFF
TRBJ1-5,TRBV30,-,-,14,TGTGCCTGGAGTTCCCTCGGGATACACATTGGGGAGCATTTT,CAWSSLGIHIGEHF
TRBJ2-3,TRBV30,TRBD1,once,15,TGTGCCTGGGAGGGAGGGACAGGGGTTGAGGGTACGCAGTATTTT,CAWEGGTGVEGTQYF
TRBJ2-3,TRBV7-2,-,-,14,TGTGCCAGCAGCTTGGGGCTAGCAGCAGATACGCAGTATTTT,CASSLGLAADTQYF
TRBJ2-6,TRBV21-1,-,-,17,TGTGCCAGCAGCAAAGTGATCCAGGGGCCTGGGGCCAACGTCCTGACTTTC,CASSKVIQGPGANVLTF
TRBJ1-5,TRBV7-8,-,medium-sized,14,TGTGCCAGCAGCCGTATCGTGGGAGATCAGCCCCAGCATTTT,CASSRIVGDQPQHF
TRBJ1-1,TRBV19,-,-,13,TGTGCCAGTAGTATCACCGGGACGTCAGAAGCTTTCTTT,CASSITGTSEAFF
TRBJ1-1,TRBV7-2,-,once,14,TGTGCCAGCAGCAGACGACAGCTGAACACTGAAGCTTTCTTT,CASSRRQLNTEAFF
TRBJ1-2,TRBV5-5,-,-,14,TGTGCCAGCAGCTTGGAGAGGGGACCCTATGGCTACACCTTC,CASSLERGPYGYTF
TRBJ2-6,TRBV5-4,-,-,17,TGTGCCAGCAGCTCCCCAGTGGGGGCTTCGGGGGCCAACGTCCTGACTTTC,CASSSPVGASGANVLTF
TRBJ1-2,TRBV15,TRBD1,-,14,TGTGCCACCAGACGGGACAGGGTGGCCCCTGGCTACACCTTC,CATRRDRVAPGYTF
TRBJ2-2,TRBV19,-,-,15,TGTGCCAGTAGGTTACAGGGCGCGGGCACCGGGGAGCTGTTTTTT,CASRLQGAGTGELFF
TRBJ2-2,TRBV5-4,TRBD1,-,16,TGTGCCAGCAGCTCCTACGGGACAGTCCTTTTCGGGGAGCTGTTTTTT,CASSSYGTVLFGELFF
TRBJ2-7,TRBV18,TRBD1,many,15,TGTGCCAGCTCCCTCGCCCAGGGGGCTATATACGAGCAGTACTTC,CASSLAQGAIYEQYF
TRBJ2-2,TRBV19,TRBD2,-,14,TGTGCCATCCGGACTAGCGGGGGGACCGGGGAGCTGTTTTTT,CAIRTSGGTGELFF
TRBJ2-2,TRBV4-3,TRBD2,-,16,TGCGCCAGCAGCCAAGAAGGTAGCGGGGCAAACGGGGAGCTGTTTTTT,CASSQEGSGANGELFF
TRBJ1-4,TRBV11-2,TRBD1,-,13,TGTGCCAGCGGGCAGGGGGCTAGTGAAAAACTGTTTTTT,CASGQGASEKLFF
TRBJ2-2,TRBV4-1,-,-,13,TGCGCCAGCAGCCGAAAAAAGGGGGGGGAGCTGTTTTTT,CASSRKKGGELFF
TRBJ2-7,TRBV11-3,TRBD1,-,13,TGTGCCAGCAGCGCGAGGGACAGCTACGAGCAGTACTTC,CASSARDSYEQYF
TRBJ2-7,TRBV30,TRBD1,-,14,TGTGCCTGGACCAGAAACAGGGGTGAGGGGGAGCAGTACTTC,CAWTRNRGEGEQYF
TRBJ2-1,TRBV19,-,-,13,TGTGCCAGTAGTTCGGACTCGTACAATGAGCAGTTCTTC,CASSSDSYNEQFF
TRBJ1-1,TRBV5-4,-,-,12,TGTGCCAGCGCGGGAGCGAACACTGAAGCTTTCTTT,CASAGANTEAFF
TRBJ1-5,TRBV6-1,-,-,14,TGTGCCAGCAGTGTGTCAGGGGGCAATCAGCCCCAGCATTTT,CASSVSGGNQPQHF
TRBJ1-4,TRBV5-8,-,-,11,TGTGCCAGCAGCTTTTGGGAAAAACTGTTTTTT,CASSFWEKLFF
TRBJ2-5,TRBV29-1,-,once,14,TGCAGCGTTGCTCATAGGACTATTCAAGAGACCCAGTACTTC,CSVAHRTIQETQYF
TRBJ2-3,TRBV11-2,TRBD2,-,17,TGTGCCAGCAGCCGCCCCCTTTCTAAGCGGGACACAGATACGCAGTATTTT,CASSRPLSKRDTDTQYF
TRBJ1-5,TRBV13,-,-,15,TGTGCCAGCAGCTTCTCTGCAATGCGGGATCAGCCCCAGCATTTT,CASSFSAMRDQPQHF
TRBJ2-5,TRBV5-6,TRBD2,-,16,TGTGCCAGCAGCTTATTACTAGCGGGGGGTACAGAGACCCAGTACTTC,CASSLLLAGGTETQYF
TRBJ1-4,TRBV7-8,-,-,14,TGTGCCAGCAGCTTAGAACAGTATAATGAAAAACTGTTTTTT,CASSLEQYNEKLFF
TRBJ1-5,TRBV14,TRBD1,-,18,TGTGCCAGCAGCCAAAGGGAGCAGGGGGTCTGGAGCAATCAGCCCCAGCATTTT,CASSQREQGVWSNQPQHF
TRBJ1-5,TRBV13,-,-,15,TGTGCCAGCAGCTTAGGCGGGGGGCACAATCAGCCCCAGCATTTT,CASSLGGGHNQPQHF
TRBJ1-2,TRBV4-3,-,-,15,TGCGCCAGCAGCCCGGGGTTGAGGGCAGCTTCACTCTACACCTTC,CASSPGLRAASLYTF
TRBJ1-1,TRBV30,TRBD1,-,14,TGTGCCTCCCGGGACAGGGTTTATAACACTGAAGCTTTCTTT,CASRDRVYNTEAFF
TRBJ1-2,TRBV20-1,-,once,10,TGCAGTGGGGGTCAGTATGGCTACACCTTC,CSGGQYGYTF
TRBJ2-1,TRBV13,-,-,14,TGTGCCAGCAGCCCCCCCAATTCCACAGAGAAACAGTTCTTC,CASSPPNSTEKQFF
TRBJ1-1,TRBV18,-,once,12,TGTGCCAGCTCCCCGTCCGACACTGAAGCTTTCTTT,CASSPSDTEAFF
TRBJ2-5,TRBV15,TRBD2,-,16,TGTGCCACCAGCAGAGGCCAGGGACTACTCCAAGAGACCCAGTACTTC,CATSRGQGLLQETQYF
TRBJ1-6,TRBV19,-,-,9,TGTGCCAGTAGTCTATCCCTCCACTTT,CASSLSLHF
TRBJ2-1,TRBV13,TRBD2,few,16,TGTGCCAGCAGCCAAGGACTAGCGGGAGTTCGCAATGAGCAGTTCTTC,CASSQGLAGVRNEQFF
TRBJ1-3,TRBV5-1,TRBD1,-,15,TGCGCCAGCAGCCCGGGACAGGGGTCTGGAAACACCATATATTTT,CASSPGQGSGNTIYF
TRBJ1-6,TRBV12-5,-,-,16,TGTGCTAGTGGTTTGGGCAGGGAACGGGGTAATTCACCCCTCCACTTT,CASGLGRERGNSPLHF
TRBJ1-1,TRBV12-5,-,-,14,TGTGCTAGTGGTTTGGGGGGAAGGAACACTGAAGCTTTCTTT,CASGLGGRNTEAFF
TRBJ2-1,TRBV18,-,-,16,TGTGCCAGCTCACAGGTAAATGCTTACTCCTACAATGAGCAGTTCTTC,CASSQVNAYSYNEQFF
TRBJ1-1,TRBV7-9,-,-,14,TGTGCCAGCAGCCCCTTCCGACAGGACGACGAGGCTTTCTTT,CASSPFRQDDEAFF
TRBJ2-5,TRBV10-3,TRBD2,-,17,TGTGCCATCAGTGAGTCAGGAGCTAGCGGGGTGCAAGAGACCCAGTACTTC,CAISESGASGVQETQYF
TRBJ2-5,TRBV25-1,-,-,14,TGTGCCAGCAGTGAATGGGGCGGGGGCCAGACCCAGTACTTC,CASSEWGGGQTQYF
TRBJ2-7,TRBV2,-,-,15,TGTGCCAGCGACATCGGGTCCCCTCTATCCTACGAGCAGTACTTC,CASDIGSPLSYEQYF
TRBJ1-1,TRBV21-1,-,-,10,TGTGCCAGCAGCATCACTGAAGCTTTCTTT,CASSITEAFF
TRBJ1-2,TRBV27,TRBD1,-,16,TGTGCCAGCAGAGACACCGGGACAGGGGGTTGGAATGGCTACACCTTC,CASRDTGTGGWNGYTF
TRBJ2-7,TRBV12-5,TRBD2,-,12,TGTGCTAGTTCGGAGCGGGGCTACGAGCAGTACTTC,CASSERGYEQYF
TRBJ1-3,TRBV18,-,-,13,TGTGCCAGCAGAGAGGCCTCTGGAAACACCATATATTTT,CASREASGNTIYF